This T cell receptor (beta chain) was identified in a study of blood T cell repertoires in COVID-19. Study details: Sites in the United States, Italy and Spain provided acute and convalescent COVID-19 samples. In each case, the material was cDNA or gDNA derived from T cells, B-cell-depleted T cells, or PBMCs.

Germline CDR1 reads SGHDT; CDR2 reads YYEEEE. V gave up 0 bases and J gave up 7 bases, with 16 bases separating them. This CDR3 comprises 16 residues. Authors' processing steps: Reference gene primer amplification yielded estimated nucleated cell counts. Clones were sequenced by immunoSEQ multiplex PCR, and TCRdb holds only the in-frame ones, with some missing. V, J and clone size derive from that table, while D and trimming were established from the DNA sequence. The sample has under 300,000 clones, 86% seen once; the top ten hold about 3.3%. The study recruited people aged about 18 to 89 years across about 25 US areas.

Sequenced sample: PBMCs or T cells enriched from blood (not recorded which). This sequence was found in a woman aged 40 to 50 with acute COVID-19. This chain uses TRBV5-6 with TRBJ1-4, with TRBD1 as a possible D gene (5 bases). The CDR3 sequence: CASSLATASAIEKLFF. Written as DNA, the CDR3 is TGTGCCAGCAGCTTGGCGACAGCCTCGGCAATTGAAAAACTGTTTTTT.